These 18 T cell receptor beta chains were all obtained from the same sample, sequenced in a study of blood T cells in healthy people across ages. The second PCR ran roughly 7 to 11 cycles with a sample-barcoded 5' primer and J-beta primers. TCRdb processed the 5' RACE reads anew with MiXCR; each CDR3 protein has one entry. The sample shows 700,000 to 900,000 distinct CDR3 sequences, 50% to 65% of them seen only once. The sample consisted of blood. These receptors were obtained from a man older than 75 in good health.

The V gene is TRBV12-3 or TRBV12-4, the J gene TRBJ2-3; D is uncertain. Trimming took 4 bases from V and 14 from J, leaving 16 bases between them. CDR3 length: 12 amino acids. The CDR3 spells CASSYRTDYAYF. CDR3 sequence (DNA): TGTGCCAGCAGTTACCGGACGGATTACGCGTATTTT.

Only a few counts were recorded for this clonotype. V gene TRBV5-1 combines with J gene TRBJ2-7; D might be TRBD1 or TRBD2, each matching 5 bases. CDR3 length equals 15 residues. V was clipped by 0 bases and J by 3 bases, with 13 bases between them. Germline CDR1 is SGHRS and CDR2 is YFSETQ. CDR3 residues: CASSLGGAQFYEQYF. For the CDR3, the DNA is TGCGCCAGCAGCTTGGGAGGGGCGCAGTTCTACGAGCAGTACTTC.

This clonotype showed up many times. The chain carries TRBV7-9 and TRBJ2-1; D possibly corresponds to TRBD2 (5 bases). The CDR3 spans 15 residues. Germline V lookup: CDR1 SEHNR, CDR2 FQNEAQ (reference sequence). Trimming cost V 5 bases and J 0 bases, with 11 bases left between them. The CDR3 DNA is TGTGCCAGCAGCAGGACTGGGAGCTCCTACAATGAGCAGTTCTTC. Amino acids: CASSRTGSSYNEQFF. Full variable domain (remainder filled in from reference TRBV7-9 and TRBJ2-1): DTGVSQNPRHKITKRGQNVTFRCDPISEHNRLYWYRQTLGQGPEFLTYFQNEAQLEKSRLLSDRFSAERPKGSFSTLEIQRTEQGDSAMYLCASSRTGSSYNEQFFGPGTRLTVL.

CDR3 protein: CASSLLASGEQYF. CDR3 in DNA: TGTGCCAGCAGTTTATTGGCCTCGGGGGAGCAGTACTTC. The V gene is TRBV12-3 or TRBV12-4, the J gene TRBJ2-7; tentatively, D is TRBD2 (5 bases). CDR3 size: 13 residues. The V gene lost 2 bases and the J gene lost 7 bases, with 12 bases spanning the gap.

This chain uses TRBV27 with TRBJ2-1; 11 bases fit TRBD2. Trimming took 0 bases from V and 5 from J; bases not matched to a gene: 6. The CDR3 spans 17 residues. Per the germline V gene, CDR1 is MNHEY and CDR2 is SMNVEV (reference sequence). The CDR3: CASSLSWGTSGDNEQFF. CDR3 DNA sequence: TGTGCCAGCAGTTTATCATGGGGGACTAGCGGAGACAATGAGCAGTTCTTC.

This clonotype came up a few times. The chain carries TRBV12-3 or TRBV12-4 and TRBJ2-6, with 8 nucleotides matching TRBD1. V dropped 4 bases and J dropped 0; count of bases not matched to a gene: 8. CDR3 size: 18 residues. The CDR3 loop reads CASSSSRGPLSGANVLTF. The DNA for the CDR3 is TGTGCCAGCAGTTCATCCAGGGGGCCCCTCTCTGGGGCCAACGTCCTGACTTTC.

The chain uses TRBV9 and TRBJ2-7, with 10 bases lining up with TRBD2. CDR1 and CDR2 (germline): SGDLS, YYNGEE. Trimming took 0 bases from V and 3 from J; bases not matched to a gene: 9. This CDR3 has 17 residues. CDR3 residues: CASSVATSGTSHYEQYF. Here the CDR3 DNA reads TGTGCCAGCAGCGTAGCTACTAGCGGGACCTCTCACTACGAGCAGTACTTC.

The chain uses TRBV27 and TRBJ2-1; 12 bases map to TRBD2. The CDR3 has 14 residues. The germline V gene encodes CDR1 MNHEY and CDR2 SMNVEV (reference sequence). V shed 5 bases, J shed 7 bases, and the junction held 3 bases outside the gene matches. As DNA, the CDR3 is TGTGCCAGCAGTCGGACTAGCGGGATGAATGAGCAGTTCTTC. Amino acid sequence: CASSRTSGMNEQFF.

The chain combines TRBV24-1 with TRBJ2-7; 8 bases map to TRBD1. The CDR3 covers 15 residues. Losses at the gene ends were 3 bases for V and 3 bases for J; bases not matched to a gene: 6. Germline CDR1 reads KGHDR; CDR2 reads SFDVKD. CDR3: CATSDALTGDYEQYF. CDR3 in DNA: TGTGCCACCAGTGATGCCCTGACAGGGGACTACGAGCAGTACTTC.

The CDR3 DNA reads as TGTGCCAGCACCCCCTACATCGGGACAGAAAACACTGAAGCTTTCTTT. Amino acid sequence: CASTPYIGTENTEAFF. The gene calls are TRBV7-6 and TRBJ1-1; 7 positions agree with TRBD1. Germline CDR1 is SGHVS and CDR2 is FNYEAQ. The CDR3 length is 16 residues. Trimming removed 7 bases from V and 2 bases from J; junction bases left unmatched: 13.

CDR3 coding DNA: TGTGCCACTTCTCGGGACAATGAGCAGTACTTC. Its translation is CATSRDNEQYF. V and J are TRBV5-6 and TRBJ2-5; TRBD1 is a possible D gene (6 bases). CDR1 is SGHDT, CDR2 YYEEEE, per germline. The CDR3 length is 11 residues. Deletions cut 9 bases from V and 11 bases from J, with 17 bases between.

This clonotype appeared once. The chain couples TRBV18 to TRBJ2-1, with no clear D. V gave up 8 bases and J gave up 6 bases, with 17 bases separating them. From germline, CDR1 is KGHSH and CDR2 LQKENI. The CDR3 has 14 residues. CDR3 region: CASQPTSDINEQFF. In DNA form, the CDR3 reads TGTGCCAGCCAGCCGACGAGCGACATCAATGAGCAGTTCTTC.

As regards this clonotype: At one end, the junction sequence differs from germline, possibly due to a read error. The rearrangement joins TRBV11-2 to TRBJ2-7; D remains unclear. Per germline, CDR1 SGHAT and CDR2 FQNNGV. CDR3 length equals 14 residues. The CDR3 is CASGFVGRSYEQYF. Here the CDR3 DNA reads TGTGCCAGCGGCTTTGTTGGGCGTTCCTACGAGCAGTACTTC.

The table lists this clonotype with a count of one. J is TRBJ2-5 and V is TRBV7-9; 10 bases match TRBD2. Germline loops: CDR1 SEHNR, CDR2 FQNEAQ (reference sequence). J gave up 4 bases and V 2 bases, and 13 bases lay outside the gene matches. The CDR3 runs to 18 residues. DNA of the CDR3: TGTGCCAGCAGCTTACGTGGCGGGCTAGCGGGAGTTGGAGAGACCCAGTACTTC. Translation gives CASSLRGGLAGVGETQYF.

This chain connects TRBV7-9 to TRBJ2-1; TRBD2 is a possible D gene (5 bases). Trimming pared 2 bases from V and 9 bases from J, leaving 8 bases between. Germline CDR1 reads SEHNR; CDR2 reads FQNEAQ (reference sequence). The CDR3 is 12 residues long. The DNA for the CDR3 is TGTGCCAGCAGCTTATGGGCGGGTGAGCAGTTCTTC. The encoded protein is CASSLWAGEQFF.

This rearrangement joins TRBV29-1 to TRBJ2-3, with D perhaps TRBD1 or TRBD2 (6 bases each). Trimming cost V 4 bases and J 0 bases, with 20 bases left between them. CDR3 length: 17 residues. Germline V lookup: CDR1 SQVTM, CDR2 ANQGSEA. CDR3 nucleotide sequence: TGCAGCGTTGCCGGACAGCTAACTAGCACTAGCACAGATACGCAGTATTTT. It yields the protein CSVAGQLTSTSTDTQYF.

The sample holds a few counts of this clonotype. J is TRBJ2-1 and V is TRBV7-2, with 10 positions matching TRBD2. The trim removed 5 bases at V and 8 bases at J, leaving 9 bases unmatched. The CDR3 has 15 residues. In germline, CDR1 is SGHTA, CDR2 FQGNSA. The CDR3 loop is CASSRRGLARDEQFF. Written as DNA, the CDR3 is TGTGCCAGCAGCCGCCGGGGACTAGCGCGGGATGAGCAGTTCTTC.

V usage is TRBV24-1 and J usage is TRBJ2-5; D possibly uses TRBD1 or TRBD2 (5 bases each). This CDR3 has 14 amino acids. The germline V gene has CDR1 KGHDR and CDR2 SFDVKD. V was pared by 1 base and J by 10 bases, with 15 bases between. Here the CDR3 reads CATSDFWDAGYQYF. DNA of the CDR3: TGTGCCACCAGTGATTTTTGGGACGCAGGGTACCAGTACTTC.